This T cell receptor beta chain was identified in a study of blood T cell repertoires in COVID-19. The CDR3 loop spans 16 amino acids. Per the germline V gene, CDR1 is SGHTA and CDR2 is FQGNSA. V was clipped by 8 bases and J by 7 bases; unmatched bases: 14. Some clones are missing from TCRdb's copy, which holds only in-frame ones; the method was immunoSEQ multiplex PCR. Of under 200,000 clones in the sample, 80% to 90% were seen once. V gene TRBV7-2 combines with J gene TRBJ1-3; 10 positions agree with TRBD1. The TCR originated in a man aged 40-50 years with active or convalescent COVID-19. The sample comprised peripheral blood. This chain's CDR3 is CASGRETGTGANTIYF. In DNA, the CDR3 is TGTGCCAGCGGGAGAGAGACCGGGACAGGGGCCAACACCATATATTTT.